The T cell receptor (beta chain) described here comes from a study of blood T cells in healthy people across ages. Overall study context: Template switching captured about one barcoded beta molecule per two T cells. General observations from the study: A greater number of naive CD4+ cells and higher diversity distinguished long-lived donors from aged donors.

This CDR3 region has 14 residues. The V gene's germline CDR1 is SGHRS and CDR2 YFSETQ. Next came a second PCR, run for about 7 to 12 cycles, which used a sample-barcoded 5' primer along with a J-beta primer mix. Tagging of each cDNA molecule was performed by a template-switch adaptor with 12 random nucleotides. TCRdb redid the calling of the 5' RACE reads with MiXCR, one entry per CDR3 protein. The sample lists 700,000 or so distinct CDR3 sequences; about 20% were seen once. This clonotype was counted between two and nine times. Antigen unknown. A read error may produce the germline difference seen at one junction end.

This sequence originates from an older man in good health. The rearrangement links TRBV5-1 to TRBJ1-1, with unresolved D. Input material: blood. In DNA, the CDR3 is TGCGCCAGCAGAATGCCAATTACGAACGCTGAAGCTTTCTTT. Residues: CASRMPITNAEAFF.